The 2 T cell receptor beta chains listed next were all sequenced from one sample in a study of blood T cell repertoires in COVID-19. The method was immunoSEQ multiplex PCR; TCRdb's version includes in-frame clones alone and lacks a portion of them. The sample consists of more than 65,000 clones, about four fifths of them appearing once. The sample comprised peripheral blood. The receptors here all came from a woman aged 80 or over with active or convalescent COVID-19.

The chain combines TRBV7-2 with TRBJ2-7, with 9 bases aligning to TRBD1. After removal of 5 bases from V and 7 bases from J, the junction contained 9 bases not matched to a gene. This CDR3 has 14 residues. Germline V lookup: CDR1 SGHTA, CDR2 FQGNSA. CDR3 in DNA: TGTGCCAGCAGCCAGGGACAGGGAAATCGAGAGCAGTACTTC. This codes for CASSQGQGNREQYF. The variable domain in full, completed from reference TRBV7-2 and TRBJ2-7, reads GAGVSQSPSNKVTEKGKDVELRCDPISGHTALYWYRQSLGQGLEFLIYFQGNSAPDKSGLPSDRFSAERTGGSVSTLTIQRTQQEDSAVYLCASSQGQGNREQYFGPGTRLTVT.

This clone was seen only once. The chain uses TRBV6-5 and TRBJ2-5; 12 bases are a match to TRBD2. Per the germline V gene, CDR1 is MNHEY and CDR2 is SVGAGI. The ends lost 3 bases at V and 5 bases at J; junction bases unmatched: 7. The CDR3 consists of 16 residues. Here the CDR3 reads CASSYFLAGGQETQYF. CDR3 nucleotides: TGTGCCAGCAGTTATTTCCTAGCGGGGGGGCAGGAGACCCAGTACTTC.